This TCR beta chain was recorded in a study of beta chain features in type 1 diabetes. The study's findings and limits: Among patients, naive, central memory and Treg TCRB repertoires appeared more similar than among healthy donors. cDNA-based sequencing might over-represent cells highly expressing TCR.

As every portion of the isolated RNA was reverse transcribed, the sequencing read expressed TCRB transcripts. The data were produced by immunoSEQ multiplex PCR, yet TCRdb's version contains in-frame clones alone and is incomplete. Of roughly 310,000 clones in the sample, 11% were seen once. This clone has only a few counts. Its matching antigen is unknown. Purity of each sorted population was above 98%. This sequence originates from a woman in her 30s in good health. Specimen: naive CD4+ T cells from blood.

The CDR3 reads CASSQSATTNEKLFF. The CDR3 coding sequence is TGCGCCAGCAGCCAGAGCGCGACAACTAATGAAAAACTGTTTTTT. The chain is built from TRBV4-3 and TRBJ1-4, with D uncertain. Trimming left V 3 bases short and J 0 bases short, with 8 bases between. The CDR3 runs to 15 residues. Germline values: CDR1 LGHNA, CDR2 YSLEER.